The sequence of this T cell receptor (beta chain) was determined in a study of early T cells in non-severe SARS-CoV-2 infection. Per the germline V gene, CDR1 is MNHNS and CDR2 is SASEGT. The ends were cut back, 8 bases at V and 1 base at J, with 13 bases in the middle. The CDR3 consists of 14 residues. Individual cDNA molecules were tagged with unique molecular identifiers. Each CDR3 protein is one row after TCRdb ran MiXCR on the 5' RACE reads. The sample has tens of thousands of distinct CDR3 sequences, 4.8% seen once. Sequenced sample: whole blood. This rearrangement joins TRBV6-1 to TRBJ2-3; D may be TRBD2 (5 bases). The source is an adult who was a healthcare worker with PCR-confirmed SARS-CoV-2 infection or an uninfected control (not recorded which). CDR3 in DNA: TGTGCCAGCGGAGGACTGGCGGGCACAGATACGCAGTATTTT. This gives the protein CASGGLAGTDTQYF.